The 25 T cell receptor beta chains listed next were all sequenced from one sample in a study of T-cell memory formation after mild COVID-19. TCRdb redid the calling of the 5' RACE reads with MiXCR, one entry per CDR3 protein. In the table there are around 320,000 distinct CDR3 sequences, 15% to 20% of which are singletons. The sequenced material came from PBMCs or a T cell subset sorted from them (not recorded which). These receptors came from a man in his late teens or twenties who had mild COVID-19 (a few samples of this study predate the infection). Cell type and time point are not known.

The genes are TRBV29-1 and TRBJ2-2; D remains unclear. The CDR3 is made up of 14 amino acids. Germline V gives CDR1 SQVTM, CDR2 ANQGSEA. Trimming took off 6 bases at V and 8 bases at J, with 19 bases between the two ends. This CDR3 is CSVANEQSSGELFF. Written as DNA, the CDR3 is TGCAGCGTGGCCAATGAACAGAGCTCGGGGGAGCTGTTTTTT.

The chain recombines TRBV5-1 with TRBJ2-1, with 11 nucleotides matching TRBD2. CDR3 size: 16 residues. V shed 0 bases and J 15 bases; nucleotides not matched to a gene: 14. Germline CDR1 is SGHRS and CDR2 is YFSETQ. The CDR3: CASSLGTSGSTMSVFF. In DNA, the CDR3 is TGCGCCAGCAGCTTGGGCACTAGCGGGAGTACAATGAGTGTGTTCTTC.

The chain couples TRBV4-1 to TRBJ1-1, with D perhaps matching TRBD1 (6 bases). Germline V gives CDR1 MGHRA, CDR2 YSYEKL. Trimming left V 4 bases short and J 1 base short, with 16 bases between. This CDR3 has 16 amino acids. CDR3 loop: CASSLPTRGPNTEAFF. In DNA, the CDR3 is TGCGCCAGCAGCCTCCCTACCCGGGGGCCGAACACTGAAGCTTTCTTT.

This clonotype was observed a few times. V is TRBV4-3 and J is TRBJ1-5; no definite D call. The CDR3 covers 13 residues. Trimming stripped 0 bases from V and 6 bases from J, with 6 bases between. Germline values: CDR1 LGHNA, CDR2 YSLEER. CDR3 in DNA: TGCGCCAGCAGCCAAGATTCTGCTCAGCCCCAGCATTTT. Translating it yields CASSQDSAQPQHF.

This clonotype was seen a few times. The V call is TRBV28, the J call TRBJ2-5, with D possibly being TRBD2 (5 bases). Trimming cost V 2 bases and J 9 bases, with 13 bases left between them. Germline CDR1 and CDR2: MDHEN and SYDVKM. CDR3 length: 13 amino acids. The CDR3: CASSLVGQEAQYF. For the CDR3, the DNA is TGTGCCAGCAGTTTAGTTGGGCAGGAGGCCCAGTACTTC. Using reference TRBV28 and TRBJ2-5 for the parts outside the CDR3, the full variable domain is DVKVTQSSRYLVKRTGEKVFLECVQDMDHENMFWYRQDPGLGLRLIYFSYDVKMKEKGDIPEGYSVSREKKERFSLILESASTNQTSMYLCASSLVGQEAQYFGPGTRLLVL.

The chain employs TRBV5-8 and TRBJ1-6; a possible D gene is TRBD1 (5 bases). The V and J ends lost 4 bases and 6 bases respectively, with 8 bases between them. The CDR3 sequence is 13 residues long. In germline, CDR1 is SGHTS, CDR2 YDEGEE. The CDR3 sequence: CASSRDLNSPLHF. DNA for the CDR3: TGTGCCAGCAGCAGGGACCTTAATTCACCCCTCCACTTT.

In its sample, this clonotype was seen a few times. The chain is built from TRBV12-3 or TRBV12-4 and TRBJ2-7; TRBD2 matches 7 bases. The CDR3 is made up of 13 amino acids. J was trimmed by 2 bases and V by 11 bases; bases with no gene match: 9. The CDR3 nucleotides are TGTGCCTCGGGAGGAGGTATGCCCTACGAGCAGTACGTC. Amino acids: CASGGGMPYEQYV.

V is TRBV5-1 and J is TRBJ2-2; D is uncertain. V was pared by 5 bases and J by 3 bases, with 11 bases between. The CDR3 has 14 amino acids. In germline, CDR1 is SGHRS, CDR2 YFSETQ. The CDR3 reads CASRKEPDTGELFF. The DNA for the CDR3 is TGCGCCAGCAGGAAGGAGCCGGACACCGGGGAGCTGTTTTTT.

This clonotype has only a few counts. The chain employs TRBV27 and TRBJ2-5, with a possible D match to TRBD1 (6 bases). CDR1 is MNHEY, CDR2 SMNVEV, per germline (reference sequence). The germline V and J ends were trimmed by 6 bases and 2 bases, with 13 bases remaining between them. The CDR3 runs 14 residues. The DNA for the CDR3 is TGTGCCAGCAGGGACAGTTGGGTTCAAGAGACCCAGTACTTC. Its protein product is CASRDSWVQETQYF.

The table lists this clonotype with a few counts. The chain joins TRBV4-2 to TRBJ2-2, with 8 positions matching TRBD2. CDR3 size: 18 residues. The V gene end was trimmed by 0 bases and the J gene end by 4 bases; junction bases not matched to a gene: 10. Germline values: CDR1 LGHNA, CDR2 YNFKEQ. The CDR3 here is CASSQDGASGGFTGELFF. In nucleotides, the CDR3 is TGTGCCAGCAGCCAAGATGGAGCAAGCGGGGGCTTCACCGGGGAGCTGTTTTTT.

In this sample, this clonotype turned up a few times. The rearrangement links TRBV11-2 to TRBJ2-3; D ambiguous. CDR1 SGHAT and CDR2 FQNNGV come from the germline V gene. This CDR3 region has 12 residues. V was shortened by 4 bases and J by 4 bases, with 6 bases between the two germline ends. CDR3 protein: CASSWIPDTQYF. As DNA, the CDR3 is TGTGCCAGCAGCTGGATCCCAGATACGCAGTATTTT.

The DNA of the CDR3 is TGTGCCAGCAGCCCCACCCGTGGACAGGGGGTGGCGAATGAGCAGTTCTTC. Residues: CASSPTRGQGVANEQFF. V usage is TRBV7-9 and J usage is TRBJ2-1; TRBD1 matches at 10 bases. Germline CDR1 is SEHNR and CDR2 is FQNEAQ (reference sequence). The CDR3 contains 17 residues. J lost 7 bases, V lost 5 bases, and 14 bases had no gene match.

The rearrangement joins TRBV7-8 to TRBJ2-3; 11 bases match TRBD2. The length of the CDR3 is 19 residues. In germline, CDR1 is SGHVS, CDR2 FQNEAQ. V lost 5 bases, J lost 2 bases, and 15 bases stayed unmatched. The CDR3 loop is CASSTRTVLAGALTDTQYF. DNA of the CDR3: TGTGCCAGCAGCACTAGGACCGTACTAGCGGGGGCCCTCACAGATACGCAGTATTTT.

The chain carries TRBV6-5 and TRBJ2-1; 15 bases fit TRBD2. Trimming cost V 4 bases and J 3 bases; bases outside gene matches: 7. The CDR3 runs 18 residues. Germline-derived CDR1 and CDR2 are MNHEY and SVGAGI. Here the CDR3 reads CASSLGLAGGLRYNEQFF. The CDR3 region has the DNA TGTGCCAGCAGTTTAGGACTAGCGGGGGGGTTGCGCTACAATGAGCAGTTCTTC.

V usage is TRBV15 and J usage is TRBJ1-2, with no clear D. The length of the CDR3 is 13 residues. V lost 5 bases and J 4 bases, leaving 11 bases between the germline ends. Germline-derived CDR1 and CDR2 are LNHNV and YYDKDF (reference sequence). CDR3 loop: CATSDGEFYGYTF. The CDR3 DNA is TGTGCCACCAGCGATGGGGAGTTCTATGGCTACACCTTC.

The chain employs TRBV5-1 and TRBJ2-3; D might be TRBD1 (5 bases). The CDR3 contains 15 residues. Germline V gene sequence: CDR1 SGHRS, CDR2 YFSETQ. V lost 4 bases and J 1 base, leaving 13 bases between the germline ends. The CDR3 bases are TGCGCCAGCAGCGTATGGACACCAGGCACAGATACGCAGTATTTT. It translates to CASSVWTPGTDTQYF.

Only a few counts were recorded for this clonotype. The genes are TRBV12-3 or TRBV12-4 and TRBJ1-4, with D possibly matching TRBD1 (6 bases). The germline V and J ends were trimmed by 5 bases and 8 bases, with 15 bases remaining between them. The CDR3 spans 14 residues. This CDR3 reads CASSLSGVREKLFF. The CDR3 DNA follows: TGTGCCAGCAGTCTATCAGGGGTACGGGAAAAACTGTTTTTT.

This clonotype has more than one count but fewer than ten. The rearrangement uses TRBV20-1 and TRBJ2-7, with D perhaps TRBD1 (5 bases). Germline CDR1 and CDR2: DFQATT and SNEGSKA (reference sequence). Between the trimmed V and J ends, which lost 1 base and 2 bases, there was a span of 15 bases. The CDR3 consists of 15 residues. Written as DNA, the CDR3 is TGCAGTGCTAGAGGATTTAGGGGCAGAACCTACGAGCAGTACTTC. Its translation is CSARGFRGRTYEQYF.

The genes are TRBV18 and TRBJ1-1; possibly TRBD1 for D (6 bases). Germline CDR1 reads KGHSH; CDR2 reads LQKENI. The V end lost 2 bases, the J end lost 6 bases, and 13 bases lay between the germline ends. The length of the CDR3 is 14 residues. CDR3 sequence: CASSPFDRTAEAFF. The CDR3 DNA reads TGTGCCAGCTCACCATTCGACAGGACCGCTGAAGCTTTCTTT.

The chain carries TRBV6-5 and TRBJ1-1; D remains ambiguous. The CDR3 has 12 residues. V lost 7 bases and J lost 10, with 16 bases in between. CDR1 and CDR2 (germline): MNHEY, SVGAGI. CDR3 DNA sequence: TGTGCCAGCATCCGCTTAAGAGGGTTAGCTTTCTTT. Residues: CASIRLRGLAFF.

V is TRBV7-9 and J is TRBJ2-7; D gene ambiguous. Trimming removed 5 bases at V and 6 bases at J, with 14 bases between. Looked up from germline, CDR1 is SEHNR and CDR2 is FQNEAQ (reference sequence). The CDR3 extends over 13 amino acids. CDR3 in DNA: TGTGCCAGCAGCCCGGGCTATGGTACCGAGCAGTACGTC. Protein sequence: CASSPGYGTEQYV.

The rearrangement uses TRBV29-1 and TRBJ1-2, with D uncertain. The CDR3 consists of 15 residues. Trimming cost V 3 bases and J 0 bases, with 14 bases left between them. Germline lookup yields CDR1 SQVTM and CDR2 ANQGSEA. CDR3 nucleotide sequence: TGCAGCGTTGATTCCCCTGGGAGCTCTAACTATGGCTACACCTTC. This translates into CSVDSPGSSNYGYTF.

The gene calls are TRBV27 and TRBJ1-2; no clear D. Germline values: CDR1 MNHEY, CDR2 SMNVEV (reference sequence). V was trimmed by 3 bases and J by 6 bases, leaving 17 bases between them. The CDR3 spans 15 residues. CDR3 coding DNA: TGTGCCAGCAGTTTGGGTCTGGGGTCTCGGAATGGCTACACCTTC. It translates to CASSLGLGSRNGYTF.

This rearrangement joins TRBV20-1 to TRBJ2-7, with D perhaps matching TRBD1 (5 bases). This CDR3 region has 14 residues. The V end lost 0 bases, the J end lost 3 bases, and 12 bases lay between the germline ends. Germline loops: CDR1 DFQATT, CDR2 SNEGSKA (reference sequence). The CDR3 sequence: CSARDLAGHYEQYF. The CDR3 DNA reads TGCAGTGCTAGAGATCTTGCAGGGCACTACGAGCAGTACTTC.

The genes are TRBV4-2 and TRBJ1-4; D possibly corresponds to TRBD1 (5 bases). Trimming removed 2 bases at V and 13 bases at J, with 23 bases between. CDR1 is LGHNA, CDR2 YNFKEQ, per germline. The CDR3 is 16 residues long. CDR3 DNA: TGTGCCAGCAGCCAAAGTTTTGGGGCCTACCCACTCAGACTGTTTTTT. The encoded protein is CASSQSFGAYPLRLFF.